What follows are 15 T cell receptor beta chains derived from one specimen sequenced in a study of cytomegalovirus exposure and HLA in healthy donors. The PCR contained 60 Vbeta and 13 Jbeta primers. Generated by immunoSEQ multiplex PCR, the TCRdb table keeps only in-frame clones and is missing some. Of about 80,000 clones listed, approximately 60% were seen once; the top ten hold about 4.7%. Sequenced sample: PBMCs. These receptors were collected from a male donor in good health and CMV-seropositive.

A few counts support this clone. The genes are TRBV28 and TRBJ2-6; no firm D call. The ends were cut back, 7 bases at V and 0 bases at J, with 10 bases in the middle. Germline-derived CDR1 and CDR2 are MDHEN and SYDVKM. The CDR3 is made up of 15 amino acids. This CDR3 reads CASTNQVSGANVLTF. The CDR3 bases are TGTGCCAGCACCAACCAGGTCTCTGGGGCCAACGTCCTGACTTTC.

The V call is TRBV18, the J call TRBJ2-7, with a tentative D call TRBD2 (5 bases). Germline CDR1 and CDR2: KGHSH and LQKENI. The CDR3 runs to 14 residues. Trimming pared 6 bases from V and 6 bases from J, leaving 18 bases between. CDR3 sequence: CASSPVGGGSEQYF. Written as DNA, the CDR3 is TGTGCCAGCTCGCCCGTGGGCGGAGGATCCGAGCAGTACTTC.

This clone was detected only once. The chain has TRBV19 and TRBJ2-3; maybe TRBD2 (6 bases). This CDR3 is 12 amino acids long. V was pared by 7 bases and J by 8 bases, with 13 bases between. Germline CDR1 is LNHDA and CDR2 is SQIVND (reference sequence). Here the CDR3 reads CASTVKGGTQYF. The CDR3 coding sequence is TGTGCCAGTACCGTGAAGGGAGGTACGCAGTATTTT. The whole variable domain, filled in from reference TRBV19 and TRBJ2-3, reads DGGITQSPKYLFRKEGQNVTLSCEQNLNHDAMYWYRQDPGQGLRLIYYSQIVNDFQKGDIAEGYSVSREKKESFPLTVTSAQKNPTAFYLCASTVKGGTQYFGPGTRLTVL.

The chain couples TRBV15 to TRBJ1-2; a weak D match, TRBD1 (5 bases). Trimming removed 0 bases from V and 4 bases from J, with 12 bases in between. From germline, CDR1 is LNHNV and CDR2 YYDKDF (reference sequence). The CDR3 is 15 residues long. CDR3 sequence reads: CATSRDGIRGYGYTF. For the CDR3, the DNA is TGTGCCACCAGCAGAGACGGAATTAGGGGCTATGGCTACACCTTC.

CDR3 protein: CASSYLDRLGEKLFF. Here the CDR3 DNA reads TGTGCCAGCAGTTACCTGGACAGGCTCGGCGAAAAACTGTTTTTT. The chain recombines TRBV6-5 with TRBJ1-4, with TRBD1 matching over 7 bases. The V gene's germline CDR1 is MNHEY and CDR2 SVGAGI. The CDR3 has 15 amino acids. V lost 2 bases and J lost 8; bases outside the gene matches: 8.

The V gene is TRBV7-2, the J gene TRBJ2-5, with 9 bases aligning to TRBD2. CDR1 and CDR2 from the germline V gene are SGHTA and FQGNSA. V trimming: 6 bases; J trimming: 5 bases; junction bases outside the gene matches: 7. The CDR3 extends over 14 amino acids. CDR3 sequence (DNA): TGTGCCAGCAGTTTAAGCGGGGGGCCCGAGACCCAGTACTTC. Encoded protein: CASSLSGGPETQYF.

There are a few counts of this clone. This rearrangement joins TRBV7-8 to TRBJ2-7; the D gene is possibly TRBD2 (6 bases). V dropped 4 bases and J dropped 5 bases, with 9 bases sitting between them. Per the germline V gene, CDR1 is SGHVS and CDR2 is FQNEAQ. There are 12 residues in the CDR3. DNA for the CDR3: TGTGCCAGCAGCTGGGGGGAGAACGAGCAGTACTTC. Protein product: CASSWGENEQYF.

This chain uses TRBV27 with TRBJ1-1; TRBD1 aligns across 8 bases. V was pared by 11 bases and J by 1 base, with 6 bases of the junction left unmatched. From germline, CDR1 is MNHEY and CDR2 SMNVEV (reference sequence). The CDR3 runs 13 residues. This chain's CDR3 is CAALGTGNTEAFF. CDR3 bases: TGTGCCGCCCTGGGGACAGGGAACACTGAAGCTTTCTTT.

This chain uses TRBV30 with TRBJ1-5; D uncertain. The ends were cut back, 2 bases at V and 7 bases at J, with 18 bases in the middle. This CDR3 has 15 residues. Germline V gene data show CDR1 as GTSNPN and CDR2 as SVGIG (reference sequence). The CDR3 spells CAWSPPTTGRQPQHF. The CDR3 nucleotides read TGTGCCTGGAGTCCGCCCACCACTGGGAGGCAGCCCCAGCATTTT. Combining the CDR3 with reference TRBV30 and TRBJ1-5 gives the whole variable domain SQTIHQWPATLVQPVGSPLSLECTVEGTSNPNLYWYRQAAGRGLQLLFYSVGIGQISSEVPQNLSASRPQDRQFILSSKKLLLSDSGFYLCAWSPPTTGRQPQHFGDGTRLSIL.

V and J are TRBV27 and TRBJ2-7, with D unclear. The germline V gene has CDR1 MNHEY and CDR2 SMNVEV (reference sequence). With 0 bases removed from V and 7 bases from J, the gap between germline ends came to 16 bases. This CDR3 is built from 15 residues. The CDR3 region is CASSLSVLTVEEQYF. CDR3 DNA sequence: TGTGCCAGCAGTTTATCCGTATTGACTGTTGAGGAGCAGTACTTC.

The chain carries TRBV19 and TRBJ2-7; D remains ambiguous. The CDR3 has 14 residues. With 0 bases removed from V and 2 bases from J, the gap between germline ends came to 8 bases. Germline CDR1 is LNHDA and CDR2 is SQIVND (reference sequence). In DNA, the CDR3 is TGTGCCAGTAGTATAGAGGCCTTGACCTACGAGCAGTACTTC. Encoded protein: CASSIEALTYEQYF.

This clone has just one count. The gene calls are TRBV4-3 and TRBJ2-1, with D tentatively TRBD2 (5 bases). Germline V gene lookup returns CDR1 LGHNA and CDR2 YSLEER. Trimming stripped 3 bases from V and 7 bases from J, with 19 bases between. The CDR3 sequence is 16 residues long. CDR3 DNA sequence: TGCGCCAGCAGCCAGGATCGAGTGGCACTAGGGAATGAGCAGTTCTTC. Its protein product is CASSQDRVALGNEQFF.

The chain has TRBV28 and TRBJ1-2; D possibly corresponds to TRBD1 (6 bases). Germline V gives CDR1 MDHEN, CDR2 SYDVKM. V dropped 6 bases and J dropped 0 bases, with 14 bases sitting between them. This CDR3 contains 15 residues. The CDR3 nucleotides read TGTGCCAGCAGAATCGGGACAAGAGCTAACTATGGCTACACCTTC. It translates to CASRIGTRANYGYTF.

In DNA form, the CDR3 reads TGTGCCAGCAGGGCAGAAACAACTAATGAAAAACTGTTTTTT. Translation gives CASRAETTNEKLFF. The V gene is TRBV2, the J gene TRBJ1-4, with D uncertain. Trimming stripped 6 bases from V and 0 bases from J, with 8 bases between. CDR3 length: 14 amino acids. Germline V lookup: CDR1 SNHLY, CDR2 FYNNEI.

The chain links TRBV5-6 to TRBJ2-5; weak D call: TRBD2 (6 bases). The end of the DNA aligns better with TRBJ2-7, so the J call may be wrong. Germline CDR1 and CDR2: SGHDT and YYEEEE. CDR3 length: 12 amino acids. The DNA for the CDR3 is TGTGCCAGCACCCAGGGAGGTGACGAGCAGTACTTC. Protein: CASTQGGDEQYF.